This record looks at one TCR beta chain sequence and its context. As yet, its antigen is unknown. The sample belongs to a study of radiation and T cells in renal cell carcinoma. Germline-derived CDR1 and CDR2 are SGHRS and YFSETQ. V was shortened by 2 bases and J by 4 bases, with 13 bases between the two germline ends. The CDR3 runs 15 residues. Some clones are missing from TCRdb's copy, which holds only in-frame ones; the method was immunoSEQ multiplex PCR. Of about 8,100 clones in the sample, roughly 68% were seen once. Treatment given: treatment-naive control, cytoreductive nephrectomy. Study conclusions and caveats: Irradiated tumors had higher TCR clonality than control tumors.

The gene calls are TRBV5-1 and TRBJ1-5, with D perhaps matching TRBD1 (6 bases). Sequencing used tumor tissue, obtained from a patient whose treatment was nephrectomy without radiotherapy. This receptor was identified in a man aged 55 to 70 with renal cell carcinoma. The CDR3 sequence is CASSLQGGRNQPQHF. CDR3 nucleotide sequence: TGCGCCAGCAGCTTACAGGGTGGGAGGAATCAGCCCCAGCATTTT. The full variable domain, with the rest looked up from reference TRBV5-1 and TRBJ1-5, is KAGVTQTPRYLIKTRGQQVTLSCSPISGHRSVSWYQQTPGQGLQFLFEYFSETQRNKGNFPGRFSGRQFSNSRSEMNVSTLELGDSALYLCASSLQGGRNQPQHFGDGTRLSIL.